The 19 T cell receptor beta chains presented below share a single source sample, sequenced in a study of T-cell memory formation after mild COVID-19. MiXCR, run by TCRdb on the 5' RACE reads, gives a single entry per CDR3 protein. The table includes more than 200,000 distinct CDR3 sequences, about a sixth detected once. The sequenced material came from PBMCs or a T cell subset sorted from them (not recorded which). These receptors were collected from a man aged 18 to 30 who had mild COVID-19 (a few samples of this study predate the infection). Cell type and time point are not known.

The J gene is TRBJ1-2, the V gene TRBV5-1; TRBD1 aligns across 7 bases. The CDR3 length is 14 residues. The J segment lost 7 bases and the V segment lost 2 bases, leaving 8 bases of the junction unmatched. The germline V gene has CDR1 SGHRS and CDR2 YFSETQ. The CDR3, as DNA: TGCGCCAGCAGCTTTGGGACAGCATATTCTGGCTACACCTTC. It translates to CASSFGTAYSGYTF.

This clonotype was found many times. The chain is built from TRBV25-1 and TRBJ1-2; perhaps TRBD1 as D (5 bases). V dropped 9 bases and J dropped 0 bases, with 11 bases sitting between them. The CDR3 has 13 residues. Germline CDR1 MGHDK, CDR2 SYGVNS. CDR3 bases: TGTGCCAGTCAGACAGATTCTAACTATGGCTACACCTTC. Translation: CASQTDSNYGYTF.

This clonotype has only a few counts. V and J are TRBV5-6 and TRBJ2-7; 8 nucleotides match TRBD1. The trim removed 5 bases at V and 7 bases at J, leaving 14 bases unmatched. Germline V lookup: CDR1 SGHDT, CDR2 YYEEEE. This CDR3 spans 15 amino acids. As DNA, the CDR3 is TGTGCCAGCAGGTCGACAGGGGCCAACCCTGCGGAGCAGTACGTC. The encoded protein is CASRSTGANPAEQYV.

This clonotype was recorded at least ten times. This chain uses TRBV11-2 with TRBJ2-7; perhaps TRBD2 as D (5 bases). Germline V CDR1 and CDR2: SGHAT, FQNNGV. This CDR3 spans 15 amino acids. Trimming stripped 5 bases from V and 4 bases from J, with 18 bases between. For the CDR3, the DNA is TGTGCCAGCAGCCTAAATTCGGGATTACTGTACGAGCAGTACGTC. Translated, it gives CASSLNSGLLYEQYV.

The V call is TRBV4-3, the J call TRBJ1-2; TRBD1 might be the D (6 bases). Trimming pared 7 bases from V and 7 bases from J, leaving 22 bases between. There are 15 residues in the CDR3. Germline CDR1 and CDR2: LGHNA and YSLEER. The CDR3 here is CASTQHREPGGGYTF. The CDR3 region has the DNA TGCGCCAGCACTCAACACAGGGAGCCGGGGGGTGGCTACACCTTC.

This clonotype was seen only a few times. The chain combines TRBV20-1 with TRBJ2-3; D call uncertain. The CDR3 contains 14 residues. Trimming removed 6 bases at V and 0 bases at J, with 13 bases between. Per germline, CDR1 DFQATT and CDR2 SNEGSKA (reference sequence). CDR3 DNA: TGCAGTGCGACCTCCGGCTCTAGCACAGATACGCAGTATTTT. Encoded protein: CSATSGSSTDTQYF.

This clonotype has more than one count but fewer than ten. J is TRBJ2-6 and V is TRBV12-3 or TRBV12-4; weak D call: TRBD2 (5 bases). There are 14 residues in the CDR3. V was trimmed by 7 bases and J by 1 base, leaving 8 bases between them. The CDR3 DNA sequence: TGTGCCAGCACTCCGGGATCTGGGGCCAACGTCCTGACTTTC. Its translation: CASTPGSGANVLTF.

The rearrangement uses TRBV5-1 and TRBJ2-2, with 8 bases lining up with TRBD1. CDR3 length: 17 amino acids. Germline CDR1 reads SGHRS; CDR2 reads YFSETQ. J was trimmed by 5 bases and V by 0 bases; bases with no gene match: 9. The CDR3 DNA is TGCGCCAGCAGCTTGGGATGGACAGGGAGGCGAACCGGGGAGCTGTTTTTT. Its protein product is CASSLGWTGRRTGELFF.

In its sample, this clonotype was seen a few times. V is TRBV3-1 and J is TRBJ2-6; D gene ambiguous. This CDR3 contains 14 residues. Per the germline V gene, CDR1 is LGHDT and CDR2 is YNNKEL (reference sequence). V was clipped by 0 bases and J by 3 bases, with 3 bases between them. The CDR3 loop reads CASSQEGGANVLTF. The CDR3 region has the DNA TGTGCCAGCAGCCAAGAAGGTGGGGCCAACGTCCTGACTTTC.

This clonotype was counted only a few times. This chain joins TRBV10-3 and TRBJ1-6, with no clear D. This CDR3 is 12 amino acids long. CDR1 and CDR2 from the germline V gene are ENHRY and SYGVKD. Trimming took 5 bases from V and 7 from J, leaving 6 bases between them. The CDR3: CAISTENSPLHF. The CDR3 DNA is TGTGCCATCAGTACAGAGAATTCACCCCTCCACTTT.

The CDR3 loop is CASSLGIESPLHF. The CDR3 DNA is TGTGCCAGCAGCTTAGGGATTGAGTCACCCCTCCACTTT. The genes are TRBV7-3 and TRBJ1-6; D is undetermined. This CDR3 is built from 13 residues. With 2 bases removed from V and 10 bases from J, the gap between germline ends came to 9 bases. From germline, CDR1 is SGHTA and CDR2 FQGTGA.

V is TRBV4-3 and J is TRBJ1-2, with a weak D call TRBD1 (5 bases). V lost 0 bases, J lost 3 bases, and 11 bases lay in between. The CDR3 loop spans 15 amino acids. Per germline, CDR1 LGHNA and CDR2 YSLEER. The CDR3 loop reads CASSQDARGYYGYTF. DNA for the CDR3: TGCGCCAGCAGCCAAGACGCTCGGGGCTACTATGGCTACACCTTC.

This chain uses TRBV3-1 with TRBJ1-2; D is ambiguous. Per germline, CDR1 LGHDT and CDR2 YNNKEL (reference sequence). V lost 3 bases to trimming and J lost 5 bases, with 10 bases between them. The CDR3 is 13 residues long. The CDR3 DNA reads as TGTGCCAGCAGCCACCCCCCCGGATATGGCTACACCTTC. This sequence encodes CASSHPPGYGYTF.

This clonotype was detected many times. The CDR3 here is CASSVYITGELFF. DNA for the CDR3: TGTGCCAGCAGCGTCTACATCACCGGGGAGCTGTTTTTT. This chain joins TRBV9 and TRBJ2-2; D remains unclear. The V end was cut by 2 bases, the J end by 4 bases, with 6 bases between. There are 13 residues in the CDR3. Germline CDR1 and CDR2: SGDLS and YYNGEE.

This clonotype has just a few counts. This chain links TRBV27 with TRBJ1-1; maybe TRBD1 (6 bases). V was pared by 5 bases and J by 3 bases, with 13 bases between. CDR3 length: 14 amino acids. Germline V gene lookup returns CDR1 MNHEY and CDR2 SMNVEV (reference sequence). CDR3 in amino acids: CASSAPGGYTEAFF. The CDR3 DNA reads as TGTGCCAGCAGTGCCCCCGGGGGCTACACTGAAGCTTTCTTT.

V usage is TRBV5-8 and J usage is TRBJ1-1, with 7 bases matching TRBD1. This CDR3 has 15 amino acids. V lost 4 bases to trimming and J lost 1 base; unmatched junction nucleotides: 7. Germline loops: CDR1 SGHTS, CDR2 YDEGEE. CDR3 sequence (DNA): TGTGCCAGCAGCGGGGACAGCCCTCGGAACACTGAAGCTTTCTTT. It codes for CASSGDSPRNTEAFF.

This clonotype was counted between two and nine times. The genes are TRBV6-5 and TRBJ1-1; D is possibly TRBD1 (6 bases). The CDR3 covers 13 residues. CDR1 is MNHEY and CDR2 is SVGAGI in the germline V gene. Trimming stripped 4 bases from V and 7 bases from J, with 13 bases between. As DNA, the CDR3 is TGTGCCAGCAGTTCCTCCGGGACAAGTGAAGCTTTCTTT. It translates to CASSSSGTSEAFF.

CDR3 amino acids: CASRQGVLVAYEQYV. For the CDR3, the DNA is TGTGCCAGCAGGCAAGGGGTCCTCGTCGCCTACGAGCAGTACGTC. The gene calls are TRBV2 and TRBJ2-7; the D gene is possibly TRBD1 (5 bases). This CDR3 contains 15 residues. CDR1 is SNHLY and CDR2 is FYNNEI in the germline V gene. Trimming stripped 6 bases from V and 2 bases from J, with 17 bases between.

This clonotype has just a few counts. This chain joins TRBV6-5 and TRBJ2-3; either TRBD1 or TRBD2 may fit D (6 bases each). V lost 4 bases and J 6 bases, leaving 14 bases between the germline ends. CDR1 is MNHEY and CDR2 is SVGAGI in the germline V gene. The CDR3 length is 14 residues. The DNA for the CDR3 is TGTGCCAGCAGTTTAGGACGGGGGCGGGATACGCAGTATTTT. Residues: CASSLGRGRDTQYF.